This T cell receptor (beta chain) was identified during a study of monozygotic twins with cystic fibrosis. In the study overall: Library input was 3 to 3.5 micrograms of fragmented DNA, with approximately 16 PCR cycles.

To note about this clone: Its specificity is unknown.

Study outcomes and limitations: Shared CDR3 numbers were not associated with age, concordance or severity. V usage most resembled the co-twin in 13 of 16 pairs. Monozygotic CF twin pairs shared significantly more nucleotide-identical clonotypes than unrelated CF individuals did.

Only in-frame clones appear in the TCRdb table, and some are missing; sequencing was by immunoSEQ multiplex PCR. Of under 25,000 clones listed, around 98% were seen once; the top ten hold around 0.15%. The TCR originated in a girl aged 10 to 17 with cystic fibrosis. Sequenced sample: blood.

The CDR3 DNA reads as TGTGCCAGCTCACCACCGGGGCTAGCGGGAGTAGTGAATGAGCAGTTCTTC. Translated: CASSPPGLAGVVNEQFF. The rearrangement joins TRBV18 to TRBJ2-1; 10 bases are shared with TRBD2. The CDR3 covers 17 residues. After removal of 0 bases from V and 7 bases from J, the junction contained 9 bases not matched to a gene. Germline CDR1 KGHSH, CDR2 LQKENI.